The 16 T cell receptor beta chains given below trace back to one sample, sequenced in a study of blood T cell repertoires in COVID-19. The method was immunoSEQ multiplex PCR; TCRdb's version includes in-frame clones alone and lacks a portion of them. The data contain around 250,000 clones, 82% of them singletons. Specimen: peripheral blood. These receptors all come from a woman of 80 years or more with acute or convalescent COVID-19.

The chain uses TRBV5-4 and TRBJ2-7; maybe TRBD2 (6 bases). CDR1 and CDR2 (germline): SGHNT, YYREEE (reference sequence). V was cut by 6 bases and J by 6 bases, with 16 bases left in between. The CDR3 consists of 13 residues. The CDR3 protein is CASTMIGTPEQYF. DNA of the CDR3: TGTGCCAGCACCATGATAGGGACTCCCGAGCAGTACTTC. The full variable domain, completed using reference TRBV5-4 and TRBJ2-7, is ETGVTQSPTHLIKTRGQQVTLRCSSQSGHNTVSWYQQALGQGPQFIFQYYREEENGRGNFPPRFSGLQFPNYSSELNVNALELDDSALYLCASTMIGTPEQYFGPGTRLTVT.

This chain's CDR3 is CASSQEGGSNTGELFF. CDR3 nucleotide sequence: TGTGCCAGCAGCCAAGAGGGCGGGTCGAACACCGGGGAGCTGTTTTTT. The chain recombines TRBV4-2 with TRBJ2-2, with a possible D match to TRBD2 (5 bases). The CDR3 runs to 16 residues. Trimming shortened V by 0 bases and J by 0 bases, and 8 bases separated the two germline ends. Germline loops: CDR1 LGHNA, CDR2 YNFKEQ.

With respect to this clone: The sample contains more than one DNA sequence encoding this CDR3. V and J are TRBV5-1 and TRBJ2-7; 11 bases are a match to TRBD1. The germline CDR1 and CDR2 sequences are SGHRS and YFSETQ. CDR3 length: 14 amino acids. V dropped 6 bases and J dropped 3; count of bases not matched to a gene: 5. CDR3 region: CASTPGTGGYEQYF. The CDR3 nucleotides read TGCGCCAGCACCCCCGGGACAGGGGGCTACGAGCAGTACTTC.

This rearrangement joins TRBV19 to TRBJ2-5; 13 bases line up with TRBD2. Losses at the gene ends were 3 bases for V and 6 bases for J; bases not matched to a gene: 7. The V gene's germline CDR1 is LNHDA and CDR2 SQIVND (reference sequence). This CDR3 is built from 16 residues. The CDR3 nucleotides read TGTGCCAGTAGTATTTCAACTAGCGGGGGGGCGAAGACCCAGTACTTC. It encodes CASSISTSGGAKTQYF.

This rearrangement joins TRBV12-5 to TRBJ2-3, with 15 bases fitting TRBD2. After removal of 1 base from V and 6 bases from J, the junction contained 5 bases not matched to a gene. Germline CDR1 is LGHNT and CDR2 is FRNRAP. CDR3 length: 17 residues. Here the CDR3 reads CASGLGGLAGGRDTQYF. DNA of the CDR3: TGTGCTAGTGGTTTGGGCGGACTAGCGGGGGGGCGGGATACGCAGTATTTT.

J is TRBJ2-1 and V is TRBV29-1; D possibly corresponds to TRBD1 (6 bases). This CDR3 is 12 amino acids long. CDR1 is SQVTM, CDR2 ANQGSEA, per germline. V lost 2 bases, J lost 4 bases, and 6 bases lay in between. The CDR3 sequence: CSVERGYNEQFF. CDR3 sequence (DNA): TGCAGCGTTGAAAGGGGGTACAATGAGCAGTTCTTC.

V usage is TRBV15 and J usage is TRBJ1-4; TRBD1 agrees at 7 bases. CDR1 and CDR2 from the germline V gene are LNHNV and YYDKDF (reference sequence). J gave up 12 bases and V 1 base, and 11 bases lay outside the gene matches. The CDR3 is 15 residues long. CDR3 sequence (DNA): TGTGCCACCAGCAGAGGAGGGACAGCCCTTGTGGAACTGTTTTTT. Residues: CATSRGGTALVELFF.

In DNA form, the CDR3 reads TGTGCCAGCAGCCGTGACAGGGCCCCTAACTATGGCTACACCTTC. Protein product: CASSRDRAPNYGYTF. The V gene is TRBV7-9, the J gene TRBJ1-2; 7 bases fit TRBD1. The junction had 6 bases not matched to a gene; V was cut back by 5 bases and J by 0 bases. The CDR3 sequence is 15 residues long. Per germline, CDR1 SEHNR and CDR2 FQNEAQ (reference sequence). The complete variable domain, with remaining parts taken from reference TRBV7-9 and TRBJ1-2, reads DTGVSQNPRHKITKRGQNVTFRCDPISEHNRLYWYRQTLGQGPEFLTYFQNEAQLEKSRLLSDRFSAERPKGSFSTLEIQRTEQGDSAMYLCASSRDRAPNYGYTFGSGTRLTVV.

This clone was detected once. CDR3 region: CASSLGPTGNYEQYF. The CDR3 DNA is TGTGCCAGCAGCTTGGGGCCTACAGGAAATTACGAGCAGTACTTC. The chain recombines TRBV5-6 with TRBJ2-7; D is possibly TRBD1 (5 bases). This CDR3 has 15 residues. Per germline, CDR1 SGHDT and CDR2 YYEEEE. Between the trimmed V and J ends, which lost 0 bases and 4 bases, there was a span of 14 bases.

The gene calls are TRBV27 and TRBJ2-2, with D tentatively TRBD2 (6 bases). The CDR3 is 16 residues long. V lost 0 bases and J lost 4, with 12 bases in between. CDR1 is MNHEY, CDR2 SMNVEV, per germline (reference sequence). For the CDR3, the DNA is TGTGCCAGCAGTTTATCGTATAGCGGACGCACCGGGGAGCTGTTTTTT. It translates to CASSLSYSGRTGELFF.

The chain couples TRBV6-6 to TRBJ2-4, with TRBD2 identical over 7 bases. The CDR3 contains 17 residues. Germline V gene sequence: CDR1 MNHNY, CDR2 SVGAGI (reference sequence). Trimming at V came to 5 bases and at J to 1 base, leaving 11 bases not matched to a gene. For the CDR3, the DNA is TGTGCCAGCAGTCCCGTGGGGGGGAGCTCCGCCAAAAACATTCAGTACTTC. Its translation: CASSPVGGSSAKNIQYF.

This sequence joins TRBV2 and TRBJ1-1, with D unresolved. The CDR3 is made up of 15 amino acids. CDR1 SNHLY and CDR2 FYNNEI come from the germline V gene. The V and J ends lost 4 bases and 1 base respectively, with 13 bases between them. DNA of the CDR3: TGTGCCAGCAGTGTCCATCGCGGCCCGAACACTGAAGCTTTCTTT. Translating gives CASSVHRGPNTEAFF. Looking up the rest from reference TRBV2 and TRBJ1-1 gives the full variable domain: EPEVTQTPSHQVTQMGQEVILRCVPISNHLYFYWYRQILGQKVEFLVSFYNNEISEKSEIFDDQFSVERPDGSNFTLKIRSTKLEDSAMYFCASSVHRGPNTEAFFGQGTRLTVV.

This clone showed up just once. V and J are TRBV5-4 and TRBJ2-1; D might be TRBD2 (7 bases). The CDR3 totals 17 residues. V lost 2 bases and J lost 1, with 16 bases in between. CDR1 is SGHNT and CDR2 is YYREEE in the germline V gene (reference sequence). Here the CDR3 DNA reads TGTGCCAGCAGCTTTTTTAGTGGGAGGGGGTCCTACAATGAGCAGTTCTTC. This encodes CASSFFSGRGSYNEQFF. The whole variable domain, remainder taken from reference TRBV5-4 and TRBJ2-1, is ETGVTQSPTHLIKTRGQQVTLRCSSQSGHNTVSWYQQALGQGPQFIFQYYREEENGRGNFPPRFSGLQFPNYSSELNVNALELDDSALYLCASSFFSGRGSYNEQFFGPGTRLTVL.

This clone was seen more than once but under ten times. J is TRBJ2-3 and V is TRBV7-3; D is undetermined. V lost 5 bases and J 0 bases, leaving 6 bases between the germline ends. Looked up from germline, CDR1 is SGHTA and CDR2 is FQGTGA. The length of the CDR3 is 13 residues. CDR3: CASSIGSTDTQYF. In nucleotides, the CDR3 is TGTGCCAGCAGCATCGGTAGCACAGATACGCAGTATTTT.

J is TRBJ2-2 and V is TRBV5-1; D uncertain. This CDR3 comprises 15 residues. Germline V gives CDR1 SGHRS, CDR2 YFSETQ. Trimming took off 5 bases at V and 0 bases at J, with 11 bases between the two ends. The CDR3 nucleotides read TGCGCCAGCAGTTACGACACCACGAACACCGGGGAGCTGTTTTTT. Translating it yields CASSYDTTNTGELFF. The variable domain in full, with the rest retrieved from reference TRBV5-1 and TRBJ2-2, is KAGVTQTPRYLIKTRGQQVTLSCSPISGHRSVSWYQQTPGQGLQFLFEYFSETQRNKGNFPGRFSGRQFSNSRSEMNVSTLELGDSALYLCASSYDTTNTGELFFGEGSRLTVL.

The gene calls are TRBV30 and TRBJ1-2, with D perhaps TRBD1 (5 bases). Looked up from germline, CDR1 is GTSNPN and CDR2 is SVGIG (reference sequence). Trimming removed 1 base at V and 8 bases at J, with 23 bases between. The CDR3 is 16 amino acids. The CDR3: CAWSAPGGILMRGYTF. CDR3 bases: TGTGCCTGGAGTGCACCCGGGGGTATTTTGATGAGGGGCTACACCTTC.